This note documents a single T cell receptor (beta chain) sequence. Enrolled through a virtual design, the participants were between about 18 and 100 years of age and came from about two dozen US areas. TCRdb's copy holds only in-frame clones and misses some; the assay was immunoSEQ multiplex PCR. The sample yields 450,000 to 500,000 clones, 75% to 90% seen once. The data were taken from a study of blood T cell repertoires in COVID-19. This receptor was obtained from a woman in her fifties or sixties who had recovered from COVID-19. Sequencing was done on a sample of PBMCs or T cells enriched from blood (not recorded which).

This CDR3 is CASSFLAGDLAKNIQYF. DNA for the CDR3: TGTGCCAGCAGCTTCCTAGCGGGAGATCTAGCCAAAAACATTCAGTACTTC. The chain employs TRBV5-6 and TRBJ2-4; 10 nucleotides agree with TRBD2. The germline gives CDR1 SGHDT, CDR2 YYEEEE. The CDR3 runs 17 residues. The junction had 5 bases not matched to a gene; V was cut back by 2 bases and J by 0 bases.